Listed here are 5 T cell receptor beta chains from one sample, sequenced in a study of a mutant IDH1 vaccine in newly diagnosed glioma (TCRdb year 2021). Library method: the immunoSEQ multiplex PCR assay. Here the immuneACCESS table is served through TCRdb, limited to in-frame sequences with V and J called. Missing clones are a known gap in these copies; in checked studies unresolved V genes cover under half, and the rest lacks a known reason. Across this sample there are around 54,000 clones, with approximately 87% seen only once. The biggest ten clones account for under 1.5% of the sample. The intended sense of this specimen's time point label: week 23, last vaccination. Every vaccine dose consisted of 300 ug of a 20-mer mutant IDH1 peptide in Montanide, administered subcutaneously together with topical imiquimod. No antigen has been identified for these receptors. Sample: PBMCs, taken from a glioma patient whose treatment included an IDH1 peptide vaccine. The receptor source for this set is a man aged 35 to 55 with glioma.

V is TRBV9 and J is TRBJ2-7; no reliable D call. V was pared by 2 bases and J by 6 bases, with 9 bases between. Germline V gene sequence: CDR1 SGDLS, CDR2 YYNGEE. The CDR3 covers 12 residues. The CDR3 protein is CASSVLSGEQYF. The CDR3 nucleotides read TGTGCCAGCAGCGTTTTGAGTGGCGAGCAGTACTTC.

The genes are TRBV6-4 and TRBJ2-1; 8 bases line up with TRBD2. The CDR3 covers 17 residues. Germline CDR1 reads MRHNA; CDR2 reads SNTAGT. V shed 0 bases, J shed 10 bases, and the junction held 14 bases outside the gene matches. The chain's CDR3 is CASSDSAGGGGRTEQFF. The CDR3, as DNA: TGTGCCAGCAGTGACTCGGCCGGGGGTGGCGGGAGGACGGAGCAGTTCTTC.

This chain joins TRBV9 and TRBJ2-7; D is uncertain. V was clipped by 0 bases and J by 6 bases, with 16 bases between them. Germline CDR1 reads SGDLS; CDR2 reads YYNGEE. The CDR3 runs to 15 residues. The CDR3 spells CASSVGDRARGEQYF. The DNA for the CDR3 is TGTGCCAGCAGCGTAGGAGACCGGGCACGAGGCGAGCAGTACTTC.

The V call is TRBV28, the J call TRBJ1-1; D gene ambiguous. In germline, CDR1 is MDHEN, CDR2 SYDVKM. This CDR3 spans 12 amino acids. The V end was cut by 3 bases, the J end by 3 bases, with 5 bases between. The CDR3 sequence is CASSLGYTEAFF. The CDR3, as DNA: TGTGCCAGCAGTTTGGGATACACTGAAGCTTTCTTT.

This clone was observed a single time. This chain uses TRBV9 with TRBJ2-1; TRBD2 aligns across 7 bases. Germline V gives CDR1 SGDLS, CDR2 YYNGEE. This CDR3 has 16 residues. V shed 3 bases, J shed 0 bases, and the junction held 6 bases outside the gene matches. The CDR3 coding sequence is TGTGCCAGCAGCGATTGGGGGGGTAGCTCCTACAATGAGCAGTTCTTC. Its translation is CASSDWGGSSYNEQFF.